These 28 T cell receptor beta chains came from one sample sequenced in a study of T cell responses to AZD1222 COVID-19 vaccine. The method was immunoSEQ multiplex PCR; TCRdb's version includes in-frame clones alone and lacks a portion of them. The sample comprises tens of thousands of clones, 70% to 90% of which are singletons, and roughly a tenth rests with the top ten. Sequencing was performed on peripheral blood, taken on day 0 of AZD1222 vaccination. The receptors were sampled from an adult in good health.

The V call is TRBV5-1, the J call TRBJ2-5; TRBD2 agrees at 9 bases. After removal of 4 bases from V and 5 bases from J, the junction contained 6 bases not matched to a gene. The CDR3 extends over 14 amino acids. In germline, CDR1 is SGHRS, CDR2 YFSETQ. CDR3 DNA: TGCGCCAGCAGCACGTGGACTAGCGAGGAGACCCAGTACTTC. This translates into CASSTWTSEETQYF.

This chain's CDR3 is CASSESGSIGEQYF. The CDR3 coding sequence is TGCGCCAGCAGTGAGTCGGGAAGCATCGGCGAGCAGTACTTC. The rearrangement uses TRBV10-1 and TRBJ2-7; D remains unclear. Germline loops: CDR1 WNHNN, CDR2 SYGVQD (reference sequence). The CDR3 spans 14 residues. Trimming shortened V by 0 bases and J by 6 bases, and 12 bases separated the two germline ends.

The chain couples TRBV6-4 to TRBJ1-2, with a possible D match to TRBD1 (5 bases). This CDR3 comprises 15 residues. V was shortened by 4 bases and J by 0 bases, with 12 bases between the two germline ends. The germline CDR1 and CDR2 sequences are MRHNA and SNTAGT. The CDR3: CASSASRGANYGYTF. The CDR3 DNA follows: TGTGCCAGCAGTGCATCGCGGGGGGCTAACTATGGCTACACCTTC.

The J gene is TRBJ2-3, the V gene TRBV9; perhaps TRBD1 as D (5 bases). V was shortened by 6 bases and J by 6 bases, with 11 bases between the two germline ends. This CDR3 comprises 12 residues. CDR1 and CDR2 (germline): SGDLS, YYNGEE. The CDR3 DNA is TGTGCCAGCAAGGGGTCCAGTGATACGCAGTATTTT. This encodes CASKGSSDTQYF.

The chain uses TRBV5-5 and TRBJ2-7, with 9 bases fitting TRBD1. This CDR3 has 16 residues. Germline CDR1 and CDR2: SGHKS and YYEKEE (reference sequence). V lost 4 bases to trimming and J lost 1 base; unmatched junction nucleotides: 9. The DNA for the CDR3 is TGTGCCAGCAGCCATTGGGGGGGACAGGGATCCTACGAGCAGTACTTC. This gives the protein CASSHWGGQGSYEQYF.

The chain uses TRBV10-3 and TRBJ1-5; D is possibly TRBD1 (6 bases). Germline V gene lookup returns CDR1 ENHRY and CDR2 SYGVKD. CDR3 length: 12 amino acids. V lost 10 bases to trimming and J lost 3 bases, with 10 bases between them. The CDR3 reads CATGQNNQPQHF. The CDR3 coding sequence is TGTGCCACCGGACAGAACAATCAGCCCCAGCATTTT.

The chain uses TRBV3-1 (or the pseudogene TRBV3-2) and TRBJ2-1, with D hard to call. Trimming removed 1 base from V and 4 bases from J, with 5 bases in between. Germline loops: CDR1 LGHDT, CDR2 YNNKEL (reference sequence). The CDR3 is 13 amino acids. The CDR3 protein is CASSQGRYNEQFF. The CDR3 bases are TGTGCCAGCAGCCAAGGGCGGTACAATGAGCAGTTCTTC.

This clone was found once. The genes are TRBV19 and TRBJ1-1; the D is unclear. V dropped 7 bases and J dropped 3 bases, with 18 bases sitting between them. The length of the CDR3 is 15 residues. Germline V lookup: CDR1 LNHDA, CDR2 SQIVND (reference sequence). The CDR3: CASTGFGGLDTEAFF. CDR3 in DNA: TGTGCCAGTACGGGATTCGGAGGGTTGGACACTGAAGCTTTCTTT.

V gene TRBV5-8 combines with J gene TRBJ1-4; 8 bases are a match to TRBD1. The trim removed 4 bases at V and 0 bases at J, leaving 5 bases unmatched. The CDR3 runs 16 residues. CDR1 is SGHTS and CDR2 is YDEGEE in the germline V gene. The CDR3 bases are TGTGCCAGCAGCGGGACAGGACTTCCAACTAATGAAAAACTGTTTTTT. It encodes CASSGTGLPTNEKLFF. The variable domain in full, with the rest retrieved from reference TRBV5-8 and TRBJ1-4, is EAGVTQSPTHLIKTRGQQATLRCSPISGHTSVYWYQQALGLGLQFLLWYDEGEERNRGNFPPRFSGRQFPNYSSELNVNALELEDSALYLCASSGTGLPTNEKLFFGSGTQLSVL.

The CDR3 DNA sequence: TGTGCTAGTGGCATCCGACTAGCAGAGACCCAGTACTTC. As protein: CASGIRLAETQYF. V is TRBV12-5 and J is TRBJ2-5, with 7 bases aligning to TRBD2. Trimming took 6 bases from V and 4 from J; bases not matched to a gene: 5. The germline CDR1 and CDR2 sequences are LGHNT and FRNRAP. The CDR3 length is 13 residues.

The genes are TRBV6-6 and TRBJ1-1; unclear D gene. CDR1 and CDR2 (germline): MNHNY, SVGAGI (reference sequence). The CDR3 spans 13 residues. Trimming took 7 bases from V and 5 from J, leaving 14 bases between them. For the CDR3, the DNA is TGTGCCAGCACCCTAAGGGAGACAACTGAAGCTTTCTTT. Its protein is CASTLRETTEAFF.

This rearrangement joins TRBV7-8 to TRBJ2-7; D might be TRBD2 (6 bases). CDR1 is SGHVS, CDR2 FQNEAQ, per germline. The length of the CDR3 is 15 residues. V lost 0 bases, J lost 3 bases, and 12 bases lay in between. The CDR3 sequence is CASSLAGGVNYEQYF. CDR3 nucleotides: TGTGCCAGCAGCTTAGCGGGAGGTGTCAACTACGAGCAGTACTTC.

The CDR3 region has the DNA TGTGCCAGTAGTACCGCCAGGACCGGGGAGCTGTTTTTT. It is translated as CASSTARTGELFF. V and J are TRBV19 and TRBJ2-2; D not resolved. The CDR3 is 13 amino acids. Trimming left V 4 bases short and J 5 bases short, with 8 bases between. CDR1 LNHDA and CDR2 SQIVND come from the germline V gene (reference sequence).

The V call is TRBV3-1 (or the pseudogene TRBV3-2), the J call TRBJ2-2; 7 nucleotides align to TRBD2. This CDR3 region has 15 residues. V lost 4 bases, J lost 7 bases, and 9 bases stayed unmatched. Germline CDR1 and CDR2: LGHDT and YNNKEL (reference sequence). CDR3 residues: CASSPLAGDHGELFF. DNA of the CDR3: TGTGCCAGCAGCCCACTGGCGGGAGACCACGGGGAGCTGTTTTTT.

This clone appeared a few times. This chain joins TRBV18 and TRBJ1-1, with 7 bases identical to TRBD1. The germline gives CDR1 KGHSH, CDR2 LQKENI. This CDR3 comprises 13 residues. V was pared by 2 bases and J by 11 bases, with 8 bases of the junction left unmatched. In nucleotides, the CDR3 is TGTGCCAGCTCACCAGATGGACAGGCGACTGCTTTCTTT. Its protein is CASSPDGQATAFF.

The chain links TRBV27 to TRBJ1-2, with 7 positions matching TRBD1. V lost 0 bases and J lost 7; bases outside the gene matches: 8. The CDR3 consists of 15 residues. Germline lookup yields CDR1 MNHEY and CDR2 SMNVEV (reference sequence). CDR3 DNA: TGTGCCAGCAGTTTATCGGGGTCCCAGGGGGGTGGCTACACCTTC. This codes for CASSLSGSQGGGYTF.

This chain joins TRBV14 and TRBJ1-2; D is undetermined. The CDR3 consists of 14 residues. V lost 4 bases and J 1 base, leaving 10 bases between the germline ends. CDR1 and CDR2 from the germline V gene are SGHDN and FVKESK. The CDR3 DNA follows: TGTGCCAGCAGCCCTTACACCCTTAACTATGGCTACACCTTC. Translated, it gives CASSPYTLNYGYTF.

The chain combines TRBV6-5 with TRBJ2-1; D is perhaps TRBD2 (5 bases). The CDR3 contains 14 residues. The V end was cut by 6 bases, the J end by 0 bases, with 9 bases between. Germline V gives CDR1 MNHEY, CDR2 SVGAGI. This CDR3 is CASRSGSSYNEQFF. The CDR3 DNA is TGTGCCAGCAGGAGCGGAAGCTCCTACAATGAGCAGTTCTTC.

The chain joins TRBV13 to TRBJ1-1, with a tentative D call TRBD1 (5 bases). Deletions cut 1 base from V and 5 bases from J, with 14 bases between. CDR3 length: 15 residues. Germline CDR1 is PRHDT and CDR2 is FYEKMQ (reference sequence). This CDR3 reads CASSLASTGGTEAFF. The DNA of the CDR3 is TGTGCCAGCAGCTTAGCATCCACGGGGGGAACTGAAGCTTTCTTT.

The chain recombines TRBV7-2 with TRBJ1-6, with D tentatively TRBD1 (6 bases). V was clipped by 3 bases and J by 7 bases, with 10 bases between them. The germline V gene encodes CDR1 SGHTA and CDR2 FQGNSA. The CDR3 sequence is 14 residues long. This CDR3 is CASSFQGWNSPLHF. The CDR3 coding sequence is TGTGCCAGCAGCTTCCAGGGGTGGAATTCACCCCTCCACTTT. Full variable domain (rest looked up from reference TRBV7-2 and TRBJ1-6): GAGVSQSPSNKVTEKGKDVELRCDPISGHTALYWYRQSLGQGLEFLIYFQGNSAPDKSGLPSDRFSAERTGGSVSTLTIQRTQQEDSAVYLCASSFQGWNSPLHFGNGTRLTVT.

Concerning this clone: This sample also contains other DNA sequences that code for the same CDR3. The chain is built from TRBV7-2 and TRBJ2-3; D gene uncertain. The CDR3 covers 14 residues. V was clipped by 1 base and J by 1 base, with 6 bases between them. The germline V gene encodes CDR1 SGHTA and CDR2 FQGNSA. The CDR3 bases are TGTGCCAGCAGCTTAGGAACGGGCACAGATACGCAGTATTTT. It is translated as CASSLGTGTDTQYF. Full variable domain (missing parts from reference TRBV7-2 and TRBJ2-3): GAGVSQSPSNKVTEKGKDVELRCDPISGHTALYWYRQSLGQGLEFLIYFQGNSAPDKSGLPSDRFSAERTGGSVSTLTIQRTQQEDSAVYLCASSLGTGTDTQYFGPGTRLTVL.

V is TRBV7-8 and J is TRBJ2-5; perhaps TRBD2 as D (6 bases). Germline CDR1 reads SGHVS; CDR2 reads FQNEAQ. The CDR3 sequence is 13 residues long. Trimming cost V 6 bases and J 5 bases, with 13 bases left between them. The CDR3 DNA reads TGTGCCAGCAGACTAGCTAGCAGTGAGACCCAGTACTTC. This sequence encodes CASRLASSETQYF.

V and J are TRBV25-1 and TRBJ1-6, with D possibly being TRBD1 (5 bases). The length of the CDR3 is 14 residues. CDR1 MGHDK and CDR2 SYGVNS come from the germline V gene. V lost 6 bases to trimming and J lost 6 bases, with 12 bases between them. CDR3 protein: CASRQQDRNSPLHF. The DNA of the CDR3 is TGTGCCAGCAGGCAACAGGATCGTAATTCACCCCTCCACTTT.

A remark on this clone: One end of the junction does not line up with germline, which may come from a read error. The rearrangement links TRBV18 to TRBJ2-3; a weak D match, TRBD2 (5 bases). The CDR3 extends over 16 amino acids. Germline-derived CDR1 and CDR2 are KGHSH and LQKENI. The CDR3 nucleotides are TGTACCAGCTCAACCGGGATCGTTTCTAGCACAGATACGCAGTATTTT. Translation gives CTSSTGIVSSTDTQYF. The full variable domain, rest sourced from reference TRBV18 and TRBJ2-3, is NAGVMQNPRHLVRRRGQEARLRCSPMKGHSHVYWYRQLPEEGLKFMVYLQKENIIDESGMPKERFSAEFPKEGPSILRIQQVVRGDSAAYFCTSSTGIVSSTDTQYFGPGTRLTVL.

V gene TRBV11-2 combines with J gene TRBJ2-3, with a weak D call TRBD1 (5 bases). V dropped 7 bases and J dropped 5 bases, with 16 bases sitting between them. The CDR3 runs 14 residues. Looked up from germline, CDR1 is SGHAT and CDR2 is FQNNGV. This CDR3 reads CASTAGRLGDTQYF. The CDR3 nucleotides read TGTGCCAGCACGGCAGGGCGATTAGGAGATACGCAGTATTTT.

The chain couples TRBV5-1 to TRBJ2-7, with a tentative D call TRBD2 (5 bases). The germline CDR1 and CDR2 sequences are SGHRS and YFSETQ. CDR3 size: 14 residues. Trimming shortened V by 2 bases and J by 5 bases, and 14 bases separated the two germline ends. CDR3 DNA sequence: TGCGCCAGCAGCTTCGGACTGGCAGTCGACGAGCAGTACTTC. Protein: CASSFGLAVDEQYF.

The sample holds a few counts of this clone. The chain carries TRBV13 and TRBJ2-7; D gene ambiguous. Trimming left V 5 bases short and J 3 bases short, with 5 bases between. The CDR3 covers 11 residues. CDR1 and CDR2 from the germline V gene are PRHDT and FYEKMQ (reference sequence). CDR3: CASSAFYEQYF. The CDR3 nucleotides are TGTGCCAGCAGCGCGTTCTACGAGCAGTACTTC.

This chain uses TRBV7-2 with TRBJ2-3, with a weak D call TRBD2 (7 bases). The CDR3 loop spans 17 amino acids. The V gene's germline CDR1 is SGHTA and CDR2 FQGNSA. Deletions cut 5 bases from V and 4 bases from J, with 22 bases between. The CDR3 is CASSLQPGPGGPDTQYF. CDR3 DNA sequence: TGTGCCAGCAGCCTCCAGCCTGGCCCCGGGGGGCCAGATACGCAGTATTTT. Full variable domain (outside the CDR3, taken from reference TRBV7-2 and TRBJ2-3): GAGVSQSPSNKVTEKGKDVELRCDPISGHTALYWYRQSLGQGLEFLIYFQGNSAPDKSGLPSDRFSAERTGGSVSTLTIQRTQQEDSAVYLCASSLQPGPGGPDTQYFGPGTRLTVL.